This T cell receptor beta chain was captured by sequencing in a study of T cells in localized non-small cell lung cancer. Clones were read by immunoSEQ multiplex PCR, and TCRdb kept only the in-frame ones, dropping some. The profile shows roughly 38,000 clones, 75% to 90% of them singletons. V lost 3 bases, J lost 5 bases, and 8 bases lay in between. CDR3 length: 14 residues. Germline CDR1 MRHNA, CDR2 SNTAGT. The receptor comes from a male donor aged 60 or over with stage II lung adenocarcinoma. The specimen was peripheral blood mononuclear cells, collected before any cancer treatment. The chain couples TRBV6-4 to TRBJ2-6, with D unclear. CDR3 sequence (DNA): TGTGCCAGCAGTGAAGGCAGGTGGGCCAACGTCCTGACTTTC. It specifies CASSEGRWANVLTF.